Below, 9 T cell receptor beta chains from the same sample are listed, as sequenced in a study of shared clonotypes between healthy human individuals (dated by TCRdb to 2018 to 2021). The receptor library was made with the immunoSEQ multiplex PCR assay. TCRdb's version of the immuneACCESS table is confined to in-frame rearrangements and falls short of the full clone set. An unresolved V gene accounts for under half of the shortfall where checked; the remainder is of unknown origin. Across this sample there are roughly 2 million clones, with 85% to 95% seen only once. The ten most abundant clones make up more than 0.1% of the sample. The sample comprised naive CD4+ T cells sorted from blood. The cell subset or site label on this specimen signifies: CD45RA+ positively selected. These receptors were obtained from a man between 18 and 29 years old in good health.

The J gene is TRBJ1-6, the V gene TRBV7-9, with D tentatively TRBD1 (6 bases). The V gene lost 1 base and the J gene lost 10 bases, with 14 bases spanning the gap. Germline V lookup: CDR1 SEHNR, CDR2 FQNEAQ (reference sequence). This CDR3 region has 15 residues. The DNA for the CDR3 is TGTGCCAGCAGCTTAGAACAGGGTTCTTCCTCACCCCTCCACTTT. Its protein product is CASSLEQGSSSPLHF.

CDR3 nucleotides: TGTGCCAGCAGTTACTCGGGGACCACCCTCAGGGGGGAGCTGTTTTTT. It translates to CASSYSGTTLRGELFF. V and J are TRBV27 and TRBJ2-2; perhaps D is TRBD1 or TRBD2 (5 bases each). The CDR3 extends over 16 amino acids. Trimming took off 4 bases at V and 8 bases at J, with 20 bases between the two ends. CDR1 is MNHEY and CDR2 is SMNVEV in the germline V gene (reference sequence).

As DNA, the CDR3 is TGTGCCTGGGCGGCCGAATTAAAATCTGGAAACACCATATATTTT. Translating gives CAWAAELKSGNTIYF. J is TRBJ1-3 and V is TRBV30; D is unresolved. V shed 5 bases and J shed 1 base, with 15 bases lying between them. Germline assignment: CDR1 GTSNPN and CDR2 SVGIG (reference sequence). The CDR3 length is 15 residues.

The CDR3 DNA reads as TGCGCCAGCAGCTTGGCGGCAGATAACATGAACACTGAAGCTTTCTTT. The encoded protein is CASSLAADNMNTEAFF. The chain recombines TRBV5-1 with TRBJ1-1; D call uncertain. Germline values: CDR1 SGHRS, CDR2 YFSETQ. The CDR3 covers 16 residues. Trimming took off 0 bases at V and 0 bases at J, with 12 bases between the two ends.

The rearrangement links TRBV19 to TRBJ2-4, with TRBD1 matching 7 bases. Germline CDR1 is LNHDA and CDR2 is SQIVND (reference sequence). The CDR3 totals 15 residues. V dropped 5 bases and J dropped 4; count of bases not matched to a gene: 8. Written as DNA, the CDR3 is TGTGCCAGTAGTCAACCCGGGACAGTTAAAAACATTCAGTACTTC. As protein: CASSQPGTVKNIQYF.

This clone was observed once. This chain links TRBV6-5 with TRBJ2-7, with D tentatively TRBD1 (5 bases). The CDR3 contains 15 residues. V was pared by 4 bases and J by 3 bases, with 16 bases between. Germline V CDR1 and CDR2: MNHEY, SVGAGI. The CDR3 sequence: CASSSTVQARYEQYF. CDR3 coding DNA: TGTGCCAGCAGTTCGACAGTTCAGGCTCGCTACGAGCAGTACTTC.

The CDR3 DNA reads as TGTGCCAGTTCGGACAGGGTCCACGAGCAGTACTTC. Translation gives CASSDRVHEQYF. The chain combines TRBV6-1 with TRBJ2-7; TRBD1 aligns across 8 bases. Germline values: CDR1 MNHNS, CDR2 SASEGT. J lost 5 bases, V lost 9 bases, and 6 bases had no gene match. The CDR3 is made up of 12 amino acids.

The chain is built from TRBV7-8 and TRBJ1-5; weak D call: TRBD1 (5 bases). The germline V gene has CDR1 SGHVS and CDR2 FQNEAQ. CDR3 length equals 14 residues. The V end was cut by 1 base, the J end by 6 bases, with 10 bases between. CDR3 protein: CASSLGGSRQPQHF. CDR3 DNA sequence: TGTGCCAGCAGCTTAGGGGGGTCACGTCAGCCCCAGCATTTT.

The chain links TRBV11-2 to TRBJ1-2; a possible D gene is TRBD1 (5 bases). This CDR3 has 14 amino acids. With 0 bases removed from V and 3 bases from J, the gap between germline ends came to 8 bases. Germline V gene data show CDR1 as SGHAT and CDR2 as FQNNGV. CDR3 bases: TGTGCCAGCAGCTTAGACCAGACAGACTATGGCTACACCTTC. Protein: CASSLDQTDYGYTF.